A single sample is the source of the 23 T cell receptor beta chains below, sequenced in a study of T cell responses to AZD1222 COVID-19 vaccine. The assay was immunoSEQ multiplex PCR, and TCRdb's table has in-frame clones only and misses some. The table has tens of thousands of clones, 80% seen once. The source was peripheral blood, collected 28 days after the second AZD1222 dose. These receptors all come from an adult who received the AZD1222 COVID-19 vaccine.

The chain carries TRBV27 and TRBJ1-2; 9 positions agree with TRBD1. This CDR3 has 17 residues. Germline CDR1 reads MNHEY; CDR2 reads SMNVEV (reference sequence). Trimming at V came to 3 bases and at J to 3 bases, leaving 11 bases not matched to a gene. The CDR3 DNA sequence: TGTGCCAGCAGTTTTGTGGGACAGGGCGTTCTCCACTATGGCTACACCTTC. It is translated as CASSFVGQGVLHYGYTF.

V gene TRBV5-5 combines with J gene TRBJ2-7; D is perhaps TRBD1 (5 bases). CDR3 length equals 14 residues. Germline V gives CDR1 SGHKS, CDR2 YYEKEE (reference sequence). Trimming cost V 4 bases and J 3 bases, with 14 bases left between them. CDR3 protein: CASSPDSVDYEQYF. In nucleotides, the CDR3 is TGTGCCAGCAGCCCCGACAGCGTGGACTACGAGCAGTACTTC.

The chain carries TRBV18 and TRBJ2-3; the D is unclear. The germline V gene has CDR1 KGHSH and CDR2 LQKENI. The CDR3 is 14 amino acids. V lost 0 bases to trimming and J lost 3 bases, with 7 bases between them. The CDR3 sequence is CASSPPSQTDTQYF. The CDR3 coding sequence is TGTGCCAGCTCACCACCGTCGCAGACAGATACGCAGTATTTT.

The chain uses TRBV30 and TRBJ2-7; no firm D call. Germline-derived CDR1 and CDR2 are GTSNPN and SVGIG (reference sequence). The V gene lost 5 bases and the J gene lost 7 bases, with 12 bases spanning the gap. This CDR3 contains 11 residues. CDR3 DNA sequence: TGTGCCTGGGGGGATTCTCTAGAGCAGTACTTC. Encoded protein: CAWGDSLEQYF.

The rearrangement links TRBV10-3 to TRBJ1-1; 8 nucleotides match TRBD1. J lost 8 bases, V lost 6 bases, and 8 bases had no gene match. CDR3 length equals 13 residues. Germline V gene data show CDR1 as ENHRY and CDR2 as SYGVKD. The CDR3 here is CAIRDREGAEAFF. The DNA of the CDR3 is TGTGCCATCAGGGACAGGGAGGGCGCGGAAGCTTTCTTT.

CDR3 region: CASSQATSAYTGELFF. The CDR3 nucleotides read TGTGCCAGCAGCCAAGCAACTAGCGCCTACACCGGGGAGCTGTTTTTT. This chain links TRBV4-2 with TRBJ2-2; 7 bases are a match to TRBD2. The junction had 5 bases not matched to a gene; V was cut back by 1 base and J by 3 bases. Germline CDR1 is LGHNA and CDR2 is YNFKEQ. CDR3 length: 16 amino acids.

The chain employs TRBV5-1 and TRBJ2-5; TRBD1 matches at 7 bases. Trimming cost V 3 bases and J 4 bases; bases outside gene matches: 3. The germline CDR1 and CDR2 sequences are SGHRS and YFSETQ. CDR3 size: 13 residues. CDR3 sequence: CASSSNRGETQYF. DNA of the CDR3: TGCGCCAGCAGCTCTAACAGGGGAGAGACCCAGTACTTC.

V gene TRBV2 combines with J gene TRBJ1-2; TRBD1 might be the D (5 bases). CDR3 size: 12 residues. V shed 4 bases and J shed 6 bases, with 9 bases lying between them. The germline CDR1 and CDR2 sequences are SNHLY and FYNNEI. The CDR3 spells CASSVTEDGYTF. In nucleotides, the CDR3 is TGTGCCAGCAGTGTGACAGAGGATGGCTACACCTTC.

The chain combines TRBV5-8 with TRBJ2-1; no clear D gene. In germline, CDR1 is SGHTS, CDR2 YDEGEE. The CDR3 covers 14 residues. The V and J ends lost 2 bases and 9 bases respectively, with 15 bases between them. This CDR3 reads CASSFIARTGEQFF. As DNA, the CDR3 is TGTGCCAGCAGCTTTATCGCCAGGACGGGTGAGCAGTTCTTC.

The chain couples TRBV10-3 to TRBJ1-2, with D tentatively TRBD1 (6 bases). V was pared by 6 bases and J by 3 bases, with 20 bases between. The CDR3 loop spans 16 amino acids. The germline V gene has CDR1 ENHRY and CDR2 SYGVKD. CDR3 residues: CAISEQGGLNDYGYTF. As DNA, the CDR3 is TGTGCCATCAGCGAACAGGGCGGTTTGAATGACTATGGCTACACCTTC.

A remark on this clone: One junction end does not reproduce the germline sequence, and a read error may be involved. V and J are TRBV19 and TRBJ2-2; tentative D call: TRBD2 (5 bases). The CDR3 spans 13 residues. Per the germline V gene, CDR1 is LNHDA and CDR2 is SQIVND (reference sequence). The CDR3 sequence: CASSIGNPGELFF. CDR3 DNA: TGTGCCAGTAGTATCGGGAACCCCGGGGAGCTGTTTTTT.

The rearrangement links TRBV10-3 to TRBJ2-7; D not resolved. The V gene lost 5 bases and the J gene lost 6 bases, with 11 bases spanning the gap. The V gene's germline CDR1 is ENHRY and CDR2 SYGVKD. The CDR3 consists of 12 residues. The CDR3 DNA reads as TGTGCCATCAGTCCTCTGATTAGCGAGCAGTACTTC. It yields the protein CAISPLISEQYF.

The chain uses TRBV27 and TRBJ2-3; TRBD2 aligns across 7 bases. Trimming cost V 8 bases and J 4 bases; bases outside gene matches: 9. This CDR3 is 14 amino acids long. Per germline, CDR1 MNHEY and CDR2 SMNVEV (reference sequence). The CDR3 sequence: CASSGRLASDTQYF. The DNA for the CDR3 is TGTGCCAGCTCAGGGAGACTAGCATCAGATACGCAGTATTTT.

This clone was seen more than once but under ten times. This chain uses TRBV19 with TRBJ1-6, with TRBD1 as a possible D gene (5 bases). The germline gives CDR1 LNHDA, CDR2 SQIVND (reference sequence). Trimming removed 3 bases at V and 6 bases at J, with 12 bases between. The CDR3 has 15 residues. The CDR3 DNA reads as TGTGCCAGTAGTATGGCGGGGGTACTTAATTCACCCCTCCACTTT. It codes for CASSMAGVLNSPLHF.

The CDR3: CASSLEIAGYEQYF. The CDR3 DNA follows: TGTGCCAGCAGCTTAGAAATAGCGGGGTACGAGCAGTACTTC. The chain is built from TRBV7-9 and TRBJ2-7; 8 nucleotides match TRBD2. Germline trimming cut 1 base from V and 4 bases from J; bases unmatched to any gene: 3. The CDR3 runs 14 residues. From germline, CDR1 is SEHNR and CDR2 FQNEAQ (reference sequence). Together with reference TRBV7-9 and TRBJ2-7, the CDR3 gives the full variable domain: DTGVSQNPRHKITKRGQNVTFRCDPISEHNRLYWYRQTLGQGPEFLTYFQNEAQLEKSRLLSDRFSAERPKGSFSTLEIQRTEQGDSAMYLCASSLEIAGYEQYFGPGTRLTVT.

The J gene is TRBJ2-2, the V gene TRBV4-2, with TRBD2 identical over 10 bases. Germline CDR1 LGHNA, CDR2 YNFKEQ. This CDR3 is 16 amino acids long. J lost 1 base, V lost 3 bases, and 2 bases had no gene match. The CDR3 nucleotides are TGTGCCAGCAGCCACCGACTAGCGGGGAACACCGGGGAGCTGTTTTTT. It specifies CASSHRLAGNTGELFF.

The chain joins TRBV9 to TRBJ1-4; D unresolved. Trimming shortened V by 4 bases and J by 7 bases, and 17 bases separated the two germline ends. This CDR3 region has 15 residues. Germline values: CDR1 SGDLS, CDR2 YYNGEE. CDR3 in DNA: TGTGCCAGCAGCTCTCCGGAGGACCTGAGTGAAAAACTGTTTTTT. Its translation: CASSSPEDLSEKLFF.

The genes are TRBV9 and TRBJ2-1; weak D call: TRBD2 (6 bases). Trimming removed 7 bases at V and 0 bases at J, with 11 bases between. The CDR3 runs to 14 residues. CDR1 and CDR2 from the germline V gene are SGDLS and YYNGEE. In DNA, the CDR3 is TGTGCCAGCCGGGAGTCTAGCTCCTACAATGAGCAGTTCTTC. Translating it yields CASRESSSYNEQFF.

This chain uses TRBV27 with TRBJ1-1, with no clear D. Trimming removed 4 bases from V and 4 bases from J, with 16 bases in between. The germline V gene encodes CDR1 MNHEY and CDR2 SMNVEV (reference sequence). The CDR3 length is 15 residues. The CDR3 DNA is TGTGCCAGCAGTTCGCCCTCGACCGTACGCACTGAAGCTTTCTTT. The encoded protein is CASSSPSTVRTEAFF.

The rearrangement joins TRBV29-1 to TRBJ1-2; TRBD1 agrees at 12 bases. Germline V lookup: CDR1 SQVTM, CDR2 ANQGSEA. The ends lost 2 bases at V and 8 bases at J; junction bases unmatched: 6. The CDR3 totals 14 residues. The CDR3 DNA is TGCAGCGTTGAAACCGGGACAGGGGGCGAGGGCTACACCTTC. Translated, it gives CSVETGTGGEGYTF.

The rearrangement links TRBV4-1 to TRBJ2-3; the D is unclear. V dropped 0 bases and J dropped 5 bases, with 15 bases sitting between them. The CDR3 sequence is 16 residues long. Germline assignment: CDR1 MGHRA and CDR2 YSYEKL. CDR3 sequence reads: CASSQEQNNLRDTQYF. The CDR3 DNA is TGCGCCAGCAGCCAAGAACAAAACAATCTGAGAGATACGCAGTATTTT.

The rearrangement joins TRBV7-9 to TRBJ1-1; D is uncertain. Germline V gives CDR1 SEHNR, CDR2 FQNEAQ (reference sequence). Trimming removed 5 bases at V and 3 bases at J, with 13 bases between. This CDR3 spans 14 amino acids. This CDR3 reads CASSLRGGDTEAFF. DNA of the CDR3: TGTGCCAGCAGCCTACGGGGTGGAGACACTGAAGCTTTCTTT.

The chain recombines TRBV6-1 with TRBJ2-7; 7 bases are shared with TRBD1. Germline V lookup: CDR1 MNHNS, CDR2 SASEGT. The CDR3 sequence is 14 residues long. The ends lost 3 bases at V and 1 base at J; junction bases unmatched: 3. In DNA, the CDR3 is TGTGCCAGCAGTGATCCGGGACAGTCCTACGAGCAGTACTTC. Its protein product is CASSDPGQSYEQYF.